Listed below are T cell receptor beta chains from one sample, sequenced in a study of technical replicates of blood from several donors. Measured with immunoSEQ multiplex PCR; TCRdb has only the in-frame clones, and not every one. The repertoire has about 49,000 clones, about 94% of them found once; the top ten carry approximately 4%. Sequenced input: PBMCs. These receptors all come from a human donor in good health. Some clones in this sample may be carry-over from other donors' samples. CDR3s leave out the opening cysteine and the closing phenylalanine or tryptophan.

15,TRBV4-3,ASAKGTGGSGANVLT
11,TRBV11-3,ASSFRQNTEAF
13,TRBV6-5,ASRISLADYYEQY
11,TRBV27,ASYTGQGRGYT
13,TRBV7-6,ASSLTGTGAYGYT
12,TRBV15,ATSARSGANVLT
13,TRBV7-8,ASSFGGAINEKLF
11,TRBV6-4,ASSDSATDTQY
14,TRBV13,ASSSDRGISTGELF
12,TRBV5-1,ASSLVSGKGEQF
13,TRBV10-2,ASRLGPGKDTEAF
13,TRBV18,ASSPPTGPLGELF
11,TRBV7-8,ASSYGQYNEQF
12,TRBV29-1,SVSPGEGTYEQY
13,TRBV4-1,ASSQVGTANEKLF
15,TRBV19,ASSMRDGQGARQPQH
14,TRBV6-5,ASSLKGAGVSYEQY
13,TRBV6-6,ASREIDRAQETQY